A selection of T cell receptor beta chains follows, all from one sample in a study of OX40 agonist ivuxolimab in advanced cancers. TCRdb's table, derived via immunoSEQ multiplex PCR, lists solely in-frame clones and lacks some. The sample lists tens of thousands of clones; around nine tenths were seen once. This specimen was CD4+ or CD8+ T cells sorted from blood, taken in a trial of the OX40 agonist ivuxolimab. The receptors derive from an adult with an advanced solid tumor such as melanoma, head and neck, liver or kidney cancer. Both conserved end residues are trimmed from each CDR3.

v_call	cdr3_length	j_call	cdr3_aa
TRBV4-1	13	TRBJ1-2	ASSQMTGGSYGYT
TRBV30	17	TRBJ1-1	AWGRPGTGKVRRNTEAF
TRBV5-4	13	TRBJ2-3	ASSLAGGVQDTQY
TRBV7-2	14	TRBJ2-4	ASSLGLAGGRSIQY
TRBV5-1	13	TRBJ1-2	ASSLGGPPVGGYT
TRBV5-1	12	TRBJ2-5	ASSRDRAQETQY
TRBV7-7	11	TRBJ1-1	ASSKTGETEAF
TRBV5-1	13	TRBJ2-1	ASSFDTMTYNEQF
TRBV5-6	13	TRBJ1-6	ASSGTGTGRSPLH
TRBV25-1	10	TRBJ2-5	ASSLRVETQY
TRBV10-1	12	TRBJ2-7	ASKEGRGAYEQY
TRBV6-5	13	TRBJ2-3	ASSYGAGRIDTQY
TRBV11-3	15	TRBJ2-1	ASSLGREWGSYNEQF
TRBV19	12	TRBJ1-4	ASSARRTNEKLF
TRBV6-1	11	TRBJ1-2	ASSGDSFYGYT
TRBV5-6	11	TRBJ2-1	ASSRLGNVEQF
TRBV4-1	15	TRBJ1-2	ASSQSWGRNPRGEYT
TRBV2	12	TRBJ1-5	ASRGTPAGQPQH
TRBV28	12	TRBJ1-1	ASSPGGVGTEAF
TRBV11-3	16	TRBJ2-2	ASSLDTLQGPNTGELF
TRBV27	13	TRBJ2-3	ASSSLRDLTDTQY
TRBV25-1	9	TRBJ2-3	ASSGLGAQY
TRBV7-2	10	TRBJ2-7	ASGPYNGEQY
TRBV18	16	TRBJ2-6	ASTQYGSSISGANVLT
TRBV27	12	TRBJ2-7	ASGPGGITYEQY
TRBV5-8	11	TRBJ2-7	ASSTAWVYEQY
TRBV5-4	14	TRBJ2-1	ASSSSGGTQSGEQF
TRBV9	12	TRBJ2-5	ASSVGGAEETQY
TRBV5-1	10	TRBJ1-1	ASSLDSTEAF
TRBV5-8	16	TRBJ1-1	ASSLRWGRQGEITEAF
TRBV7-9	11	TRBJ1-1	ASSRWGNTEAF
TRBV27	14	TRBJ1-2	ASSLSPRPRSYGYT
TRBV19	11	TRBJ1-5	ASSTGQNQPQH
TRBV9	14	TRBJ1-2	ASSERGQGQAGGYT
TRBV2	13	TRBJ2-7	ASSEGYGGGSEQY
TRBV6-5	11	TRBJ2-2	ATSPSGTGELF
TRBV2	12	TRBJ1-2	ASRYRTSNYGYT
TRBV11-2	17	TRBJ1-4	ASRTPRGRGYATNEKLF
TRBV5-1	11	TRBJ1-1	ASSLELGGGAF
TRBV7-2	12	TRBJ2-5	ASSSSGAQETQY
TRBV6-1	13	TRBJ2-7	ASSETSGSIDEQY
TRBV5-1	13	TRBJ1-5	ASSLETGYNQPQH
TRBV29-1	12	TRBJ2-1	SAWTSGGPAEQF
TRBV27	10	TRBJ2-2	ASSFSTGELF
TRBV28	14	TRBJ2-1	ASSSPPGSRYNEQF
TRBV5-5	12	TRBJ2-1	ASSLWSSYNEQF
TRBV11-2	12	TRBJ1-5	ASSSTGSNQPQH
TRBV7-2	13	TRBJ2-7	ASSTTSGVSYEQY
TRBV5-5	14	TRBJ2-2	ASSLWGAENTGELF